This T cell receptor beta chain was profiled in a study of blood T cell repertoires in COVID-19. Study-wide background: Italy, Spain and the United States were the sources of the convalescent and acute COVID-19 samples.

TCRdb's copy holds only in-frame clones and misses some; the assay was immunoSEQ multiplex PCR. The data contain about 73,000 clones, 90% of them seen just once; the ten biggest clones take up roughly 5%. This receptor was identified in a young woman with acute or convalescent COVID-19. The specimen sequenced was peripheral blood.

The CDR3 reads CASSLASGTYNEQFF. In DNA, the CDR3 is TGTGCCAGCAGCTTGGCCAGCGGAACCTACAATGAGCAGTTCTTC. This chain connects TRBV5-6 to TRBJ2-1; possible D gene TRBD2, 5 bases. The CDR3 runs 15 residues. Germline V gene data show CDR1 as SGHDT and CDR2 as YYEEEE. The germline V and J ends were trimmed by 0 bases and 2 bases, with 9 bases remaining between them. Variable domain in full (rest from reference TRBV5-6 and TRBJ2-1): DAGVTQSPTHLIKTRGQQVTLRCSPKSGHDTVSWYQQALGQGPQFIFQYYEEEERQRGNFPDRFSGHQFPNYSSELNVNALLLGDSALYLCASSLASGTYNEQFFGPGTRLTVL.